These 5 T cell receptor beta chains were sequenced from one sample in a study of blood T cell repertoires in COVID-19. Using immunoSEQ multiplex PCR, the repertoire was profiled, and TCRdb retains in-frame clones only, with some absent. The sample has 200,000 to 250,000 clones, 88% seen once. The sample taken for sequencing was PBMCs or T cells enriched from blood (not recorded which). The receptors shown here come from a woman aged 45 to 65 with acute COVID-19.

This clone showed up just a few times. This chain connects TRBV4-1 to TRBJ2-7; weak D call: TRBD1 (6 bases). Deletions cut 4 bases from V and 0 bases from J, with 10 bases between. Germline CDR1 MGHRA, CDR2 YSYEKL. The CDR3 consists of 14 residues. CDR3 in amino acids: CASSRMTGSYEQYF. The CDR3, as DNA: TGCGCCAGCAGCCGGATGACAGGCTCCTACGAGCAGTACTTC.

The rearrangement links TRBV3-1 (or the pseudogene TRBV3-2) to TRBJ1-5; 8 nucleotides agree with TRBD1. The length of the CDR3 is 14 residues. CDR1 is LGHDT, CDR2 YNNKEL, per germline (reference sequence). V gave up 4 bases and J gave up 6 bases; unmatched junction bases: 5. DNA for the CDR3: TGTGCCAGCAGCCTGTCAGGGGGCACTCAGCCCCAGCATTTT. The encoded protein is CASSLSGGTQPQHF.

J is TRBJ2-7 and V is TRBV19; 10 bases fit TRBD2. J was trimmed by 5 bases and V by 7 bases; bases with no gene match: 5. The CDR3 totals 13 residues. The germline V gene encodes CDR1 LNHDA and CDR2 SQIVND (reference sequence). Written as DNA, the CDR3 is TGTGCCAGTATGAAGCGGGGGGGGAACGAGCAGTACTTC. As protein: CASMKRGGNEQYF.

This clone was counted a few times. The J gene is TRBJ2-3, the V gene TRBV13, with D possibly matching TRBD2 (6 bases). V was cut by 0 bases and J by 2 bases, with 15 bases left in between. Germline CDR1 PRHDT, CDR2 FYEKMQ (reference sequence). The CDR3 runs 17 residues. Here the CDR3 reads CASSLGAWTGLTDTQYF. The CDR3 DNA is TGTGCCAGCAGCTTAGGGGCCTGGACGGGACTCACAGATACGCAGTATTTT.

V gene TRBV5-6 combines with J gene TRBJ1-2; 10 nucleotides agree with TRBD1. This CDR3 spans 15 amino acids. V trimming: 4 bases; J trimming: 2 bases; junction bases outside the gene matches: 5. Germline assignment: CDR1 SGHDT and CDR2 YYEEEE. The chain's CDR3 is CASSRGQGGNYGYTF. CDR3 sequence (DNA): TGTGCCAGCAGCCGCGGACAGGGGGGGAACTATGGCTACACCTTC. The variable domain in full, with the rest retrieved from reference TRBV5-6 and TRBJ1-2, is DAGVTQSPTHLIKTRGQQVTLRCSPKSGHDTVSWYQQALGQGPQFIFQYYEEEERQRGNFPDRFSGHQFPNYSSELNVNALLLGDSALYLCASSRGQGGNYGYTFGSGTRLTVV.